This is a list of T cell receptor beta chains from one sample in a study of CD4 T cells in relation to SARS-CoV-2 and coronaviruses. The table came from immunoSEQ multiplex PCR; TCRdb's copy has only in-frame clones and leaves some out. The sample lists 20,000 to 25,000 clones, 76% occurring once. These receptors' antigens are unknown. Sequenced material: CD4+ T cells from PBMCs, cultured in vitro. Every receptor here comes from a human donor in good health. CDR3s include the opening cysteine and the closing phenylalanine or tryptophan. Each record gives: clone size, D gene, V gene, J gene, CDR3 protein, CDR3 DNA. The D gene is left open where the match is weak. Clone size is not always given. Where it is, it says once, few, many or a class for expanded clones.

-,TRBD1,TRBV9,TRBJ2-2,CASRGGRGQPGELFF,TGTGCCAGCAGGGGGGGCAGGGGGCAACCCGGGGAGCTGTTTTTT
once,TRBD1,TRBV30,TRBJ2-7,CAWGQGIYEQYF,TGTGCCTGGGGACAGGGTATCTACGAGCAGTACTTC
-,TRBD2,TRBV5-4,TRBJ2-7,CASSFESSGRAYEQYF,TGTGCCAGCAGCTTCGAATCTAGCGGGAGGGCCTACGAGCAGTACTTC
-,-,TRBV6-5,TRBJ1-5,CASSYSTTSGQPQHF,TGTGCCAGCAGTTACTCGACGACCTCAGGTCAGCCCCAGCATTTT
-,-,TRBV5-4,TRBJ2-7,CASSLSGTDYEQYF,TGTGCCAGCAGCTTGTCCGGGACTGACTACGAGCAGTACTTC
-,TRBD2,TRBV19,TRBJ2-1,CASSIWASGSSMNEQFF,TGTGCCAGTAGTATATGGGCTAGCGGGAGCAGTATGAATGAGCAGTTCTTC
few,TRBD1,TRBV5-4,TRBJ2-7,CASSAFRQGAFYEQYF,TGTGCCAGCAGCGCGTTTAGGCAGGGGGCCTTCTACGAGCAGTACTTC
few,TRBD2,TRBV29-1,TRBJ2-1,CSVKWREYNEQFF,TGCAGCGTTAAATGGCGGGAGTACAATGAGCAGTTCTTC
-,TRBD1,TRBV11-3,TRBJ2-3,CASSNPPGTGTTDTQYF,TGTGCCAGCAGTAACCCGCCCGGGACAGGGACGACAGATACGCAGTATTTT
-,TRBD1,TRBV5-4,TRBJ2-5,CASSLTGGSETQYF,TGTGCCAGCAGCTTAACAGGGGGCTCGGAGACCCAGTACTTC
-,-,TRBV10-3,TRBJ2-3,CAIRRTRSTDTQYF,TGTGCCATCAGAAGGACACGAAGCACAGATACGCAGTATTTT
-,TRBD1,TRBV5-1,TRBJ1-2,CASSGGQGEGYTF,TGCGCCAGCAGCGGGGGACAGGGAGAGGGCTACACCTTC
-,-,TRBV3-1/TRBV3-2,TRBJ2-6,CASSPTSGANVLTF,TGTGCCAGCAGCCCCACCTCTGGGGCCAACGTCCTGACTTTC
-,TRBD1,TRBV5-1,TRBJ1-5,CASSIDRDQPQHF,TGCGCCAGCAGCATTGACAGGGACCAGCCCCAGCATTTT
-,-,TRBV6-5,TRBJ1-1,CASRKDILSNTEAFF,TGTGCCAGCAGGAAGGACATACTCTCGAACACTGAAGCTTTCTTT
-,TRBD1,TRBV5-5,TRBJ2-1,CASSLVGTEYNEQFF,TGTGCCAGCAGCTTGGTGGGGACAGAGTACAATGAGCAGTTCTTC